This T cell receptor (beta chain) was documented in a study of shared clonotypes between healthy human individuals (TCRdb year 2020). Some background on the complete study: The cohort included a few men and two women between 18 and 49 years of age. The study deeply sequenced blood TCR repertoires of about five healthy adults to estimate repertoire size and the extent of clonotype sharing between individuals. Per donor, leukapheresis produced somewhere between about 0.9 and 9 billion PBMCs. Libraries were prepared and TCR repertoires were sequenced by different laboratories using diverse techniques, in order to increase sequencing depth and limit assay-specific biases. Per donor, three plates each were used for CD4 naive and CD4 memory, two for CD8 naive, and one for CD8 memory.

The donors were healthy, HIV-negative adults who had no recently reported acute infections or vaccinations. Every donor was a Caucasian adult living in Nashville, Tennessee, USA. Magnetic negative selection was used to enrich CD4+ T cells, after which naive cells were positively selected on CD45RA and the negative fraction became the memory subset. After blood collection by leukapheresis, PBMCs were isolated using Ficoll-Histopaque density gradient centrifugation and then cryopreserved in the vapor phase of liquid nitrogen. Purity and quantity of every magnetically sorted T cell population were checked by analytical flow cytometry. From each sorted fraction, genomic DNA was isolated and quantified by UV absorbance on a Nanodrop 2000c. Using the deep immunoSEQ assay, TCR CDR3 regions were amplified from genomic DNA by multiplex PCR. For each cell subset, the extracted genomic DNA was distributed evenly across all wells of several immunoSEQ 96-well plates, and each plate served as one replicate. For sorted subsets, around 200 ng genomic DNA, equal to tens of thousands of T cell genomes, was loaded into each replicate PCR. Purified libraries were measured with a Qubit 3.0 fluorometer, size-checked on a Bioanalyzer 2100, and measured again with the KAPA Library Quantification kit. Each immunoSEQ 96-well plate was sequenced on its own single-read 150-cycle Illumina NextSeq 550 flow cell. Per the original workflow: Because the immunoSEQ output included only junctional sequences and no quality scores, the filtering could not be the same as the filtering used for full-length reads. Sequences were annotated with PyIR, a Python wrapper for IgBLAST v1.9, using IMGT germline references to assign V/J genes and CDR3. Any read was removed if the V/J assignment was weak (E-value above 1e-6), the CDR3 was missing, or the read contained stop codons, out-of-frame junctions, or ambiguous translated residues. A V3J clonotype was defined by an identical inferred V gene, J gene, and CDR3 amino acid sequence. To compute the percentage overlap between repertoires, the number of shared unique clonotypes was divided by the size of the smaller repertoire. RTK rarefaction, the Chao1 estimator, and Recon v2.1 estimates of unobserved clonotypes were used to assess repertoire richness. Generation probabilities for all TCRbeta clonotypes obtained by the gDNA method from a handful of donors were computed using OLGA. In TCRdb, the immuneACCESS table is reduced to in-frame sequences with V and J assigned. These tables do not hold every clone; where another copy was compared, an unresolved V gene accounts for under half, and the others remain unexplained. That table is the source of V, J and clone size, and D and trimming were worked out from the DNA. The sample yields about 610,000 clones; about 96% were counted once. The top ten clones comprise approximately 0.057% of the sample.

Study-wide conclusions, independent of this receptor: Higher generation probabilities were observed for clonotypes shared by all four sorted-subset donors than for non-shared clonotypes. About 5% of naive CD4, approximately 3.7% of naive CD8, about 2.4% of memory CD4, and less than 0.45% of memory CD8 clonotypes were shared across a handful of donors. Based on pairwise subsampling, the degree of clonotype sharing among donors was expected to be affected by sequencing depth. Because the study included only a small number of donors, the genetic and exposure-history diversity represented was limited. Rarefaction of sorted-subset datasets indicated incomplete sequencing despite the large sequencing depth. Estimated clonotype richness was generally larger for naive than for memory subsets. Sampling was restricted to blood, and TCR repertoires in tissues likely differ from the TCR repertoires found in blood.

V is shortened by 4 bases, J by 3 bases, and the region joining them spans 7 bases. CDR1 and CDR2 are drawn from the germline V gene: KGHSH, LQKENI. Including the terminal cysteine and phenylalanine, the CDR3 comprises 12 residues. Kept here is only the CDR3 DNA, which spans 36 bases and is read in frame from base 1. With respect to this clone: Its cognate antigen has yet to be identified. No much larger clonotype is one base removed from it; base qualities were not supplied.

Sequencing was done on a sample of naive CD4+ T cells sorted from blood. The cell subset or site label for this specimen denotes: CD45RA+ positively selected. The sequence is built from TRBV18 and TRBJ2-7, with no reliable assignment of the D segment. The sequence came from a woman under 40 in good health. The DNA is TGTGCCAGCTCACTGTCAAACTACGAGCAGTACTTC. Translated, it reads CASSLSNYEQYF.